This entry is about one TCR beta chain. Its target is unknown. The data stem from a study of T cells after yellow fever vaccination. A single record per CDR3 protein comes from TCRdb applying MiXCR to the 5' RACE reads. The table lists hundreds of thousands of distinct CDR3 sequences, 8.7% of them singletons. Whole-study findings and limits: Among primary-vaccination clones, most reappeared after the booster, at approximately 97% for CD4 and 88% for CD8. Clonotypes appearing in both CD4 and CD8 compartments existed, and their share was small.

The CDR3 has 15 amino acids. J lost 6 bases, V lost 6 bases, and 9 bases had no gene match. This TCR came from a man aged 18 to 29 who received the YFV17D yellow fever vaccine. The sample consisted of CD4+ T cells sorted from PBMCs, taken 5 days after the yellow fever booster vaccination. The chain links TRBV12-3 or TRBV12-4 to TRBJ2-3, with 10 bases matching TRBD1. DNA of the CDR3: TGTGCCAGCAGCCCCCGACAGGGGGCAGGTGATACGCAGTATTTT. It translates to CASSPRQGAGDTQYF.